This T cell receptor beta chain was sequenced in a study of blood T cell repertoires in COVID-19. Study-level information: The cDNA or gDNA used as material had been derived from T cells, B-cell-depleted T cells, or PBMCs.

Some clones are missing from TCRdb's copy, which holds only in-frame ones; the method was immunoSEQ multiplex PCR. The sample lists 150,000 to 200,000 clones, 80% to 90% occurring once. Germline loops: CDR1 SGHRS, CDR2 YFSETQ. Trimming removed 4 bases from V and 6 bases from J; junction bases left unmatched: 16. This CDR3 has 17 amino acids. The sequenced material came from peripheral blood. The J gene is TRBJ2-7, the V gene TRBV5-1; 10 bases match TRBD2. This sequence was found in a man aged 55 to 70 with acute or convalescent COVID-19. The CDR3 loop is CASSVMGVASGSSEQYF. DNA of the CDR3: TGCGCCAGCAGCGTAATGGGGGTGGCTAGCGGGAGTTCCGAGCAGTACTTC.